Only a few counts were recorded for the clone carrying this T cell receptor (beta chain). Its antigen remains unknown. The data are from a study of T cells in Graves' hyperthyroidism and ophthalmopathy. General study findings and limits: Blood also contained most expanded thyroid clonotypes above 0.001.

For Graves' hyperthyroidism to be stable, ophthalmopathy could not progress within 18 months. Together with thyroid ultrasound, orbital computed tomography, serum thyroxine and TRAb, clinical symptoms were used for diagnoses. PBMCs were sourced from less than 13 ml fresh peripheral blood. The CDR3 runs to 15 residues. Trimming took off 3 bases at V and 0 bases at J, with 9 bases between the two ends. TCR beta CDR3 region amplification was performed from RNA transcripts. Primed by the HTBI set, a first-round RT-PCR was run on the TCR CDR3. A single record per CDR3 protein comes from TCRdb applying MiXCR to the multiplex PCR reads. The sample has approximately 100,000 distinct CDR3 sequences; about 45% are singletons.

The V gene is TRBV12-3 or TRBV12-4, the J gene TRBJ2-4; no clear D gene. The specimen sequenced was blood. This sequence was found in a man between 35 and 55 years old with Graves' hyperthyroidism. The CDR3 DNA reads TGTGCCAGCAGTTTCAAGGAACTAGCCAAAAACATTCAGTACTTC. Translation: CASSFKELAKNIQYF.